The next 12 T cell receptor beta chains were all read from a single sample in a study of T-cell reconstitution after alpha-beta-depleted transplantation in children. Unique molecular identifiers were used to barcode this TCRbeta library. TCRdb reprocessed the PCR reads with MiXCR, giving one entry per CDR3 protein. The data show about 230,000 distinct CDR3 sequences, approximately 9.8% seen once. The sample was PBMCs from the stem cell graft donor, taken from the stem cell graft. The receptors were gathered from a human donor who donated a stem cell graft to a child with SCID.

The sample holds many counts of this clonotype. This chain connects TRBV10-2 to TRBJ1-1; TRBD1 might be the D (6 bases). Germline assignment: CDR1 WSHSY and CDR2 SAAADI. The CDR3 spans 15 residues. The ends were cut back, 4 bases at V and 0 bases at J, with 12 bases in the middle. The CDR3 here is CASSGGRGVNTEAFF. Written as DNA, the CDR3 is TGCGCCAGCAGTGGCGGCAGGGGAGTGAACACTGAAGCTTTCTTT.

This clonotype was recorded at least ten times. The chain links TRBV4-2 to TRBJ2-5; 9 nucleotides match TRBD2. CDR3 length: 18 amino acids. Germline V gene sequence: CDR1 LGHNA, CDR2 YNFKEQ. Trimming at V came to 0 bases and at J to 5 bases, leaving 13 bases not matched to a gene. For the CDR3, the DNA is TGTGCCAGCAGCCAAGATGGGACTAGCACCAGCGAAGGGGAGACCCAGTACTTC. As protein: CASSQDGTSTSEGETQYF.

The chain has TRBV20-1 and TRBJ2-3; 11 bases agree with TRBD2. V lost 6 bases and J lost 1; bases outside the gene matches: 6. From germline, CDR1 is DFQATT and CDR2 SNEGSKA (reference sequence). CDR3 length equals 15 residues. This CDR3 is CSAIKLAGGTDTQYF. CDR3 DNA sequence: TGCAGTGCGATCAAACTAGCGGGGGGCACAGATACGCAGTATTTT.

This clonotype was detected a few times. This chain links TRBV21-1 with TRBJ2-7; the table's D gene call, TRBD2, was not cross checked with the DNA. TRBV21-1 is a pseudogene locus. The length of the CDR3 is 18 residues. CDR3 residues: CASSKVSARGLSSYEQYF. CDR3 bases: TGTGCCAGCAGCAAAGTGAGTGCGAGGGGCCTGAGCTCCTACGAGCAGTACTTC.

This clonotype came up many times. The chain links TRBV27 to TRBJ1-2, with a possible D match to TRBD1 (6 bases). CDR3 length equals 15 residues. CDR1 and CDR2 from the germline V gene are MNHEY and SMNVEV (reference sequence). Trimming took 1 base from V and 4 from J, leaving 13 bases between them. CDR3 DNA sequence: TGTGCCAGCAGTTTATACACAGGGAACCCCTATGGCTACACCTTC. Protein sequence: CASSLYTGNPYGYTF.

This clonotype has at least ten counts. The genes are TRBV5-6 and TRBJ2-5; D is uncertain. Trimming removed 0 bases from V and 14 bases from J, with 11 bases in between. The CDR3 loop spans 11 amino acids. Germline-derived CDR1 and CDR2 are SGHDT and YYEEEE. In DNA form, the CDR3 reads TGTGCCAGCAGCTTGGGGGCAGCCGCCTACTTC. Translation gives CASSLGAAAYF.

There are many counts of this clonotype. This sequence joins TRBV20-1 and TRBJ2-2, with unresolved D. Trimming left V 3 bases short and J 4 bases short, with 6 bases between. CDR3 length equals 12 residues. In germline, CDR1 is DFQATT, CDR2 SNEGSKA (reference sequence). The CDR3, as DNA: TGCAGTGCTAGCTTTGGCACCGGGGAGCTGTTTTTT. As protein: CSASFGTGELFF.

This clonotype appeared many times. The chain recombines TRBV10-3 with TRBJ2-5; tentative D call: TRBD2 (6 bases). Trimming took off 7 bases at V and 5 bases at J, with 11 bases between the two ends. The germline V gene has CDR1 ENHRY and CDR2 SYGVKD. This CDR3 comprises 12 residues. The CDR3 is CAIKDGGETQYF. CDR3 in DNA: TGTGCCATCAAAGACGGGGGTGAGACCCAGTACTTC.

Remarks on this clonotype: This may be a read error, as it is one base from a much larger clone. The chain carries TRBV3-1 and TRBJ1-6; D unresolved. The CDR3 is made up of 13 amino acids. Germline CDR1 reads LGHDT; CDR2 reads YNNKEL (reference sequence). The CDR3 DNA follows: TGTGCCAGCACCCAAGCGGCGGCCCTACCCCTCCACTTT. Residues: CASTQAAALPLHF. Variable domain in full (rest from reference TRBV3-1 and TRBJ1-6): DTAVSQTPKYLVTQMGNDKSIKCEQNLGHDTMYWYKQDSKKFLKIMFSYNNKELIINETVPNRFSPKSPDKAHLNLHINSLELGDSAVYFCASTQAAALPLHFGNGTRLTVT.

Many counts were recorded for this clonotype. The chain carries TRBV6-5 and TRBJ2-5; TRBD1 aligns across 7 bases. CDR3 length equals 15 residues. From germline, CDR1 is MNHEY and CDR2 SVGAGI. V shed 6 bases and J 1 base; nucleotides not matched to a gene: 8. CDR3 nucleotides: TGTGCCAGCAGCCGTAACAGGGGATTCCAAGAGACCCAGTACTTC. Translated: CASSRNRGFQETQYF.

This clonotype was detected ten times or more. The genes are TRBV10-3 and TRBJ2-2; D may be TRBD1 or TRBD2 (5 bases each). The CDR3 is 14 residues long. Germline V lookup: CDR1 ENHRY, CDR2 SYGVKD. The V and J ends lost 6 bases and 0 bases respectively, with 8 bases between them. CDR3 DNA sequence: TGTGCCATCAGCGGGACGGCGAACACCGGGGAGCTGTTTTTT. Amino acid sequence: CAISGTANTGELFF.

This clonotype was counted many times. The CDR3 protein is CSAFLAGGGYNEQFF. The CDR3 coding sequence is TGCAGTGCGTTCTTAGCGGGGGGGGGTTACAATGAGCAGTTCTTC. This chain links TRBV20-1 with TRBJ2-1, with 11 bases that match TRBD2. Per the germline V gene, CDR1 is DFQATT and CDR2 is SNEGSKA (reference sequence). This CDR3 contains 15 residues. The V segment lost 6 bases and the J segment 4 bases; nucleotides outside the gene matches: 8.